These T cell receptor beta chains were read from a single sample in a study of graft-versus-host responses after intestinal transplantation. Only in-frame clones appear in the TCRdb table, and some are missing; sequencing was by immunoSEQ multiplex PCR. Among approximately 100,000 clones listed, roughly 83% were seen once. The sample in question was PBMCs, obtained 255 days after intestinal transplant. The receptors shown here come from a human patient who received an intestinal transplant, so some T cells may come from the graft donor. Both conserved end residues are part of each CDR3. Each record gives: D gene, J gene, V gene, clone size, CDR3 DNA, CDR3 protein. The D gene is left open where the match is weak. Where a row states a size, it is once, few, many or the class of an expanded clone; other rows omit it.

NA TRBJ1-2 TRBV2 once TGTGCCAGCAGTGAGGGACGGGTCTATGGCTACACCTTC CASSEGRVYGYTF
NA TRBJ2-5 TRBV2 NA TGTGCCAGCAGGGCCGAGGATACCCAGTACTTC CASRAEDTQYF
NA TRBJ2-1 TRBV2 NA TGTGCCAGCAGTGTTTTGGATGAGCAGTTCTTC CASSVLDEQFF
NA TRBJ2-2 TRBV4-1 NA TGCGCCAGCACTCGAGACGGAGGGACCGGGGAGCTGTTTTTT CASTRDGGTGELFF
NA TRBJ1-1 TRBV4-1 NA TGCGCCAGCAGCCAAGTAGGAGGGGGGACCACTGAAGCTTTCTTT CASSQVGGGTTEAFF
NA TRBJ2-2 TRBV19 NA TGTGCCAGTAGTATGGACCCACACACCGGGGAGCTGTTTTTT CASSMDPHTGELFF
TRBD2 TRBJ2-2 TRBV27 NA TGTGCCAGCCCATTTAGCGGGGCGAACACCGGGGAGCTGTTTTTT CASPFSGANTGELFF
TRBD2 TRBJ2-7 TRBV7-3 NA TGTGCCAGCAGCTTAGCAGGCGGGGGGCGTGAGCAGTACTTC CASSLAGGGREQYF
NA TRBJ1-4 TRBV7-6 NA TGTGCCAGCAGCTTAGGGGGAACTAATGAAAAACTGTTTTTT CASSLGGTNEKLFF
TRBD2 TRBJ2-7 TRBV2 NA TGTGCCAGCAGGTTCCTAGCGGGAGGGCCAACCACCTACGAGCAGTACTTC CASRFLAGGPTTYEQYF
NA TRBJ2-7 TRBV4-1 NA TGCGCCAGCAGCCAAGACTCGGGACATGGACCCTACGAGCAGTACTTC CASSQDSGHGPYEQYF
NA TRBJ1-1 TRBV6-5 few TGTGCCAGCAGTTACTCGTCGGGTCTGTCGGACACTGAAGCTTTCTTT CASSYSSGLSDTEAFF
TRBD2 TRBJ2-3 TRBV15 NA TGTGCCACCAGAGTAGCGGGAGTGTCAGATACGCAGTATTTT CATRVAGVSDTQYF
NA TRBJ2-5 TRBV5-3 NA TGTGCCAGCAGCCGTGAATTGGACAGCGAGACCCAGTACTTC CASSRELDSETQYF
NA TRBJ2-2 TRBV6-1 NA TGTGCCAGCAGTCCCGTCAGGGGGAACACCGGGGAGCTGTTTTTT CASSPVRGNTGELFF
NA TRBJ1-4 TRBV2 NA TGTGCCAGCAGTGTTACAGGGAATGAAAAACTGTTTTTT CASSVTGNEKLFF
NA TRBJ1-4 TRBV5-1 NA TGCGCCAGCAGCTGGGCAAAAGACAGAGCAACTAATGAAAAACTGTTTTTT CASSWAKDRATNEKLFF
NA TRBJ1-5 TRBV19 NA TGTGCCAGTAGTATGGGAGGAAGGTATAGCAATCAGCCCCAGCATTTT CASSMGGRYSNQPQHF
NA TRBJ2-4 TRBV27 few TGTGCCAGCAGTTTTACCGGGGTAGACAAAAACATTCAGTACTTC CASSFTGVDKNIQYF
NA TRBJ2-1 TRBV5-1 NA TGCGCCAGCAGCTTGCGCCAGGGGAACTACAATGAGCAGTTCTTC CASSLRQGNYNEQFF
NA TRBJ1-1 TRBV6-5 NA TGTGCCAGCAGTTACTCGCTCGGGGCTGAAGCTTTCTTT CASSYSLGAEAFF
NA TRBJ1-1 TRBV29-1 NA TGCAGCGTTTCTCCCAGGGTTTCCTCTGGGGCTTTCTTT CSVSPRVSSGAFF
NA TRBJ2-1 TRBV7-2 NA TGTGCCAGCAGCTTAGTCAGGAACGACAATGAGCAGTTCTTC CASSLVRNDNEQFF
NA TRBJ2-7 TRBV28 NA TGTGCCAGCAGTTTAAGGGCCATGCCCTCCTACGAGCAGTACTTC CASSLRAMPSYEQYF
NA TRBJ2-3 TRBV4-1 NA TGCGCCAGCAGCTCCTCAAGCGCGACGGGGGAGAGCACAGATACGCAGTATTTT CASSSSSATGESTDTQYF
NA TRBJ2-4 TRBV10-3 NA TGTGCCATCAGGGACCGGGACACCCAGTACTTC CAIRDRDTQYF
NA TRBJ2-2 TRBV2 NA TGTGCCAGCAGTGAGCAGACAGGACTCGGGGAGCTGTTTTTT CASSEQTGLGELFF
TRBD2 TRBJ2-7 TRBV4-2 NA TGTGCCAGCAGCCAAGATCCAGCGGGGGGGCTCTCTTCCTACGAGCAGTACTTC CASSQDPAGGLSSYEQYF
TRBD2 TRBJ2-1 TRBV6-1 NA TGTGCCAGCAGTTTAGCGGGGGTATACAATGAGCAGTTCTTC CASSLAGVYNEQFF
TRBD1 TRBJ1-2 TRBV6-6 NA TGTGCCAGCAGTTACTCGGACAGGACTAACTATGGCTACACCTTC CASSYSDRTNYGYTF
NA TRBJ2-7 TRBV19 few TGTGCCAGTAGTAAGGATCCGGTAGGGGAGCAGTACTTC CASSKDPVGEQYF
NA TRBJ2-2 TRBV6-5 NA TGTGCCAGCAGTTACCGGGGGACCGGGGAGCTGTTTTTT CASSYRGTGELFF
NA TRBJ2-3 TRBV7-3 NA TGTGCCAGCAGCTTACGGGGGATCACAGATACGCAGTATTTT CASSLRGITDTQYF
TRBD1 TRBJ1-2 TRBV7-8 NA TGTGCCAGCAGCGCCACCCCGGGACAGGGATTCTATGGCTACACCTTC CASSATPGQGFYGYTF
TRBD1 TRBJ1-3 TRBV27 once TGTGCCAGCAGTCTAACAGGGGGCACCCTACTCTCTGGAAACACCATATATTTT CASSLTGGTLLSGNTIYF
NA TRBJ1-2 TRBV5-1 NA TGCGCCAGCAGCTCGGTGGACGGATCGAACTATGGCTACACCTTC CASSSVDGSNYGYTF
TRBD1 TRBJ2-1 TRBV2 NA TGTGCCAGCAAAGGGACAGATTATTACAATGAGCAGTTCTTC CASKGTDYYNEQFF
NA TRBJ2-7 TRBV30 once TGTGCCTGGAGTGTGGAGGGGTGGGCCGAGCAGTACTTC CAWSVEGWAEQYF
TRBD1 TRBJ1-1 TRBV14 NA TGTGCCAGCAGCCGCCTCGGACAGGGCAACACTGAAGCTTTCTTT CASSRLGQGNTEAFF
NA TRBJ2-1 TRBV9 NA TGTGCCAGCAGCGTAGAGCCCGACTTTGACAATGAGCAGTTCTTC CASSVEPDFDNEQFF
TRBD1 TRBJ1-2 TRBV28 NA TGTGCCAGCCGCGGACAGGTGGCATCTAACTATGGCTACACCTTC CASRGQVASNYGYTF
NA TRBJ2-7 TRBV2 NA TGTGCCAGCAGGGAGGGTAGCTACGAGCAGTACTTC CASREGSYEQYF
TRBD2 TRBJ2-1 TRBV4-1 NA TGCGCCAGCAGCTTATATTACGGGAGGGACAATGAGCAGTTCTTC CASSLYYGRDNEQFF
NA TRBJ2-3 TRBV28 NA TGTGCCAGCAGTTTTTTCTGGAAGGGTGCGAGTGCAGATACGCAGTATTTT CASSFFWKGASADTQYF
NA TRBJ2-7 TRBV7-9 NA TGTGCCAGCAGCTTAGGCCCTATTAGCTCCTACGAGCAGTACTTC CASSLGPISSYEQYF
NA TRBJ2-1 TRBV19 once TGTGCCAGTAGTATCTTCGGGACTCTGGATGAGCAGTTCTTC CASSIFGTLDEQFF
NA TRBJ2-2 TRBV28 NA TGTGCCAGCAGTGCACCGACTGGGCTAACCGGGGAGCTGTTTTTT CASSAPTGLTGELFF
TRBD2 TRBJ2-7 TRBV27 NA TGTGCCAGCAGTGGGGAGGCGGGAGACGAGCAGTACTTC CASSGEAGDEQYF